This entry is about one T cell receptor beta chain. V trimming: 5 bases; J trimming: 2 bases; junction bases outside the gene matches: 3. The germline gives CDR1 SNHLY, CDR2 FYNNEI. This CDR3 has 14 amino acids. Libraries were prepared by immunoSEQ multiplex PCR; TCRdb keeps only in-frame clonotypes and omits some of them. The sample lists 98,000 or so clones, 60% to 85% occurring once. The sample originates from a study of blood T cell repertoires in COVID-19. J is TRBJ2-1 and V is TRBV2; TRBD1 agrees at 7 bases. The receptor's source is a woman between 35 and 50 years old with acute or convalescent COVID-19. Sequencing was performed on peripheral blood. The CDR3 loop reads CASSPQGPYNEQFF. The CDR3 DNA sequence: TGTGCCAGCAGTCCACAGGGGCCCTACAATGAGCAGTTCTTC.